This entry features one TCR beta chain sequence. Its antigen is not identified. TCRdb recomputed calls from the reads with MiXCR, one row per CDR3 protein. Of approximately 1,000,000 distinct CDR3 sequences listed, less than 40% were seen once; the top ten hold around an eighth. CDR1 is LNHDA, CDR2 SQIVND, per germline (reference sequence). Deletions cut 5 bases from V and 4 bases from J, with 17 bases between. This CDR3 spans 15 amino acids. The record originates from a study of T cell repertoires in cytomegalovirus infection. At the level of the study: The authors relied on CMV epitopes, both recently identified HLA-C-restricted and well-studied HLA-B-restricted. Both CMV infection and a matching HLA type were indicated by public TCR beta signatures. Points from the study as a whole: Based on cumulative public TCR beta family frequency, carriers of CMV plus the relevant HLA were identified.

The sample consisted of cultured CD8+ T cells from PBMCs, taken from culture after CMV antigen stimulation. The receptor was derived from a human donor in good health (CMV status not recorded). Some clones in this sample may be carry-over from other donors' samples. The rearrangement links TRBV19 to TRBJ2-5, with D unresolved. The CDR3 DNA reads TGTGCCAGTAGTTTATACCGGAGCTGGGGAGAGACCCAGTACTTC. Its protein product is CASSLYRSWGETQYF.